Presented here are 12 T cell receptor beta chains from one specimen sequenced in a study of CD8 T cells in Susac syndrome (dated by TCRdb to the late 2010s). The library was made by the immunoSEQ multiplex PCR assay. RNA was extracted with the RNeasy kit and 0.5 to 1 ug was reverse transcribed using random hexamers. TCRdb trimmed the raw reads at Q25, called clones with MiXCR and kept productive beta chains. Identical CDR3 proteins give one entry, which carries the most common genes and DNA. The sample yields roughly 150,000 distinct CDR3 sequences; 90% to 95% were counted once. The ten largest make up roughly 0.2% of the sample. Sequenced sample: CD8+ T cells from PBMCs. These receptor sequences come from a human donor with multiple sclerosis.

J is TRBJ2-7 and V is TRBV4-2; 7 nucleotides align to TRBD2. The CDR3 loop spans 14 amino acids. CDR1 is LGHNA and CDR2 is YNFKEQ in the germline V gene. V was pared by 1 base and J by 2 bases, with 2 bases of the junction left unmatched. The CDR3 protein is CASSQGTSPYEQYF. The CDR3 coding sequence is TGTGCCAGCAGCCAAGGGACTAGTCCCTACGAGCAGTACTTC.

This sequence joins TRBV24-1 and TRBJ2-3; the D gene could be TRBD1 or TRBD2 (5 bases each). Trimming cost V 4 bases and J 7 bases, with 14 bases left between them. The CDR3 runs to 14 residues. In germline, CDR1 is KGHDR, CDR2 SFDVKD. The CDR3 sequence: CATSDPGPSNTQYF. The CDR3 DNA reads TGTGCCACCAGTGACCCGGGACCTTCAAATACGCAGTATTTT.

The rearrangement joins TRBV7-9 to TRBJ2-1; 9 bases are shared with TRBD1. The CDR3 is 17 residues long. Germline lookup yields CDR1 SEHNR and CDR2 FQNEAQ (reference sequence). V shed 1 base, J shed 6 bases, and the junction held 10 bases outside the gene matches. The CDR3 reads CASSLGTEGQGVNEQFF. The CDR3 nucleotides read TGTGCCAGCAGCTTAGGCACTGAGGGACAGGGCGTCAATGAGCAGTTCTTC.

The rearrangement joins TRBV12-3 or TRBV12-4 to TRBJ1-2; 9 bases are a match to TRBD1. The CDR3 consists of 13 residues. The J segment lost 6 bases and the V segment lost 6 bases, leaving 5 bases of the junction unmatched. The CDR3 protein is CASRPRTGDGYTF. The CDR3, as DNA: TGTGCCAGCAGACCCCGGACAGGGGATGGCTACACCTTC.

The chain uses TRBV5-4 and TRBJ2-7; the D is unclear. This CDR3 is built from 14 residues. CDR1 and CDR2 (germline): SGHNT, YYREEE (reference sequence). V was cut by 3 bases and J by 2 bases, with 12 bases left in between. CDR3 in DNA: TGTGCCAGCAGCTCCCCCGAGGCAGCCTACGAGCAGTACTTC. Translating gives CASSSPEAAYEQYF.

This chain links TRBV7-9 with TRBJ1-4; D is undetermined. The CDR3 covers 13 residues. Looked up from germline, CDR1 is SEHNR and CDR2 is FQNEAQ (reference sequence). The V and J ends lost 6 bases and 3 bases respectively, with 8 bases between them. The CDR3 DNA is TGTGCCAGCAGTGTAGAGCCTAATGAAAAACTGTTTTTT. Protein: CASSVEPNEKLFF.

The J gene is TRBJ2-7, the V gene TRBV20-1; 8 nucleotides agree with TRBD2. This CDR3 has 13 residues. After removal of 6 bases from V and 3 bases from J, the junction contained 7 bases not matched to a gene. From germline, CDR1 is DFQATT and CDR2 SNEGSKA (reference sequence). CDR3 bases: TGCAGTGCAGGGGGGACTAGAGACTACGAGCAGTACTTC. Protein sequence: CSAGGTRDYEQYF.

The chain is built from TRBV5-4 and TRBJ2-6, with D possibly matching TRBD1 (6 bases). The germline gives CDR1 SGHNT, CDR2 YYREEE (reference sequence). V lost 4 bases and J lost 0, with 14 bases in between. The length of the CDR3 is 17 residues. The CDR3 region has the DNA TGTGCCAGCAGCCGACAGGCCGGTAGCTCTGGGGCCAACGTCCTGACTTTC. Protein sequence: CASSRQAGSSGANVLTF.

In its sample, this clonotype was seen once. The chain couples TRBV20-1 to TRBJ2-6; 8 bases match TRBD2. Per germline, CDR1 DFQATT and CDR2 SNEGSKA (reference sequence). The CDR3 consists of 17 residues. The V gene end was trimmed by 3 bases and the J gene end by 0 bases; junction bases not matched to a gene: 7. CDR3 loop: CSASLLADSSGANVLTF. Here the CDR3 DNA reads TGCAGTGCTAGTCTACTAGCGGATAGCTCTGGGGCCAACGTCCTGACTTTC.

The V call is TRBV7-9, the J call TRBJ2-5, with TRBD1 matching over 8 bases. The CDR3 loop spans 15 amino acids. Germline V lookup: CDR1 SEHNR, CDR2 FQNEAQ (reference sequence). V was clipped by 5 bases and J by 1 base; unmatched bases: 6. DNA for the CDR3: TGTGCCAGCAGCCGGACAGGGAGGATCCAAGAGACCCAGTACTTC. It codes for CASSRTGRIQETQYF. The whole variable domain, filled in from reference TRBV7-9 and TRBJ2-5, reads DTGVSQNPRHKITKRGQNVTFRCDPISEHNRLYWYRQTLGQGPEFLTYFQNEAQLEKSRLLSDRFSAERPKGSFSTLEIQRTEQGDSAMYLCASSRTGRIQETQYFGPGTRLLVL.

This sequence joins TRBV9 and TRBJ2-3, with D perhaps TRBD2 (7 bases). V lost 4 bases and J 4 bases, leaving 16 bases between the germline ends. The CDR3 has 15 amino acids. Germline-derived CDR1 and CDR2 are SGDLS and YYNGEE. CDR3 loop: CASSPGGAVADTQYF. The CDR3 DNA reads as TGTGCCAGCAGCCCTGGGGGGGCCGTGGCAGATACGCAGTATTTT.

The rearrangement uses TRBV12-3 or TRBV12-4 and TRBJ1-1, with 9 bases lining up with TRBD1. CDR3 length: 13 residues. Germline trimming cut 6 bases from V and 6 bases from J; bases unmatched to any gene: 5. Written as DNA, the CDR3 is TGTGCCAGCAGGCCGTGGGACAGGGCTGAAGCTTTCTTT. This encodes CASRPWDRAEAFF.